This T cell receptor beta chain originates from a study of blood T cell repertoires in COVID-19. Across the whole study: Italy, Spain and the United States were the sources of the convalescent and acute COVID-19 samples.

Original data processing: Scientists estimated how many nucleated cells there were by amplifying reference gene primers. Some clones are missing from TCRdb's copy, which holds only in-frame ones; the method was immunoSEQ multiplex PCR. V and J calls and clone size are given by that table; D and trimming were obtained from the DNA. The table lists 85,000 to 90,000 clones, less than 90% of them singletons. Germline CDR1 reads MNHEY; CDR2 reads SMNVEV (reference sequence). The J segment lost 1 base and the V segment lost 3 bases, leaving 6 bases of the junction unmatched. This CDR3 has 15 residues. The sample was peripheral blood. The clonotype was recovered from a man aged 80 or over with active or convalescent COVID-19. This chain joins TRBV27 and TRBJ2-7, with 7 bases fitting TRBD2. CDR3 DNA: TGTGCCAGCAGTTTCGGACTAGGCGTTTCCTACGAGCAGTACTTC. This encodes CASSFGLGVSYEQYF.